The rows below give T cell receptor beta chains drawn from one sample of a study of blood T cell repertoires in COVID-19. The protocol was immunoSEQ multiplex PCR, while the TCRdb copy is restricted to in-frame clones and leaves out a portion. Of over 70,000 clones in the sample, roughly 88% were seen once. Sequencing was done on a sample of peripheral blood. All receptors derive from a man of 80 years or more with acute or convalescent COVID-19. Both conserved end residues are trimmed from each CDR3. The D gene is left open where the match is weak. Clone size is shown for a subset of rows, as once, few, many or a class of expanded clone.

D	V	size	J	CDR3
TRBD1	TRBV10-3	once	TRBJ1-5	AIKTGQGDNQPQH
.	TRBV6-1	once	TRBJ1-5	ASSEIGGASNQPQH
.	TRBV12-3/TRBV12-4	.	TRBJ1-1	ASSRQYSEAF
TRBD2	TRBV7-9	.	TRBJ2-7	ASSLSRASGSQEQY
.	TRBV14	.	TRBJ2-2	ASSLGFGTNTGELF
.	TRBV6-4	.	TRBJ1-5	ASSDSLGVSNQPQH
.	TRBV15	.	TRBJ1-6	ATSRAGTPNSPLH
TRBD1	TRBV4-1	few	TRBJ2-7	ASSQDPGTGGHEQY
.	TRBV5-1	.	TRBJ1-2	ASSPAGGGYGYT
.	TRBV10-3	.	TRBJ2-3	AISERRVSVGVVGTDTQY
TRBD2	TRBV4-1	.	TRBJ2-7	ASSRMGERGEGEQY
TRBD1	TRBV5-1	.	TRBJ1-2	ASTNPGQDYGYT
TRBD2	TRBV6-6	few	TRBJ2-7	ASSYTAGSSYEQY
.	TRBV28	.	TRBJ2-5	ASTPGLLGQETQY
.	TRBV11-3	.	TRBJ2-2	ASSQGTSTRGELF
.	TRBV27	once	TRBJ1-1	ASSLSAGMNTEAF
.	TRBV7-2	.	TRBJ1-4	ASRQGAANEKLF
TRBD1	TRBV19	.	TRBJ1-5	ASSPMTGSQPQH
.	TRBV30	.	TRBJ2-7	AWSAAYEQY
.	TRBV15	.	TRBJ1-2	ATSSRVYNSYGYT
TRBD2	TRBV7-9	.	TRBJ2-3	ASSPGLAHSTDTQY
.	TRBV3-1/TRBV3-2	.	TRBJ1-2	ASSPRQDYGYT
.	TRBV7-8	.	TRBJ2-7	ASSPQTGANPYEQY
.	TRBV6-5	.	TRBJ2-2	ASTLAPGTGELF
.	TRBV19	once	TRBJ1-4	ASSTAVEKLF
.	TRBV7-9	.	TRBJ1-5	ASSPILTLGNQPQH
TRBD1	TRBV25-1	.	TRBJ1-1	ASSEAGTGGLYTEAF
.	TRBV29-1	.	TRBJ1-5	SVDLAGNQPQH
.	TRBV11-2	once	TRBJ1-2	ASSLEGGRYGYT
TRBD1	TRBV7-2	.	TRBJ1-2	ASSSRSTGTGGSPGGYT
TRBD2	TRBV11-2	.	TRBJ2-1	ASSLNVGLTYNEQF
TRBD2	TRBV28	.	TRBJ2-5	ASRLGLAGTKETQY
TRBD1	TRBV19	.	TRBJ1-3	ASSNGRGPGNTIY
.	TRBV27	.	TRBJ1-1	ASSLSSGAPTEAF
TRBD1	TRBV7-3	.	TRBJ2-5	ASSSRPTGGEETQY
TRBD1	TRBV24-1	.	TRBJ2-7	ATSARDRAFYEQY
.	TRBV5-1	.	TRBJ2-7	ASSYNYEQY
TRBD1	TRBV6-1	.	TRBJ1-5	ASSETGQKHQPQH
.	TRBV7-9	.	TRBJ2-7	ASSYQTSVSSYEQY
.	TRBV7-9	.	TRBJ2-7	ASSLAPDRTYEQY